Presented here are 10 T cell receptor beta chains from one specimen sequenced in a study of shared clonotypes between healthy human individuals. Naive CD8 cells comprised CD45RO-negative, CCR7-positively selected cells, excluding terminally differentiated effector memory CD45RA+ cells. Sequenced by immunoSEQ multiplex PCR; TCRdb stores in-frame clones only, minus some. Here the sample spans fewer than 850,000 clones, about 96% being singletons. The sequenced sample was naive CD8+ T cells sorted from blood. The receptors shown here come from a man younger than 40 in good health.

The rearrangement joins TRBV28 to TRBJ1-4; no reliable D call. In germline, CDR1 is MDHEN, CDR2 SYDVKM. This CDR3 has 14 amino acids. Trimming cost V 2 bases and J 10 bases, with 14 bases left between them. Here the CDR3 DNA reads TGTGCCAGCAGTTTAAATCTTCAGCCCGGAAAACTGTTTTTT. As protein: CASSLNLQPGKLFF.

This chain connects TRBV6-6 to TRBJ2-1, with 8 bases fitting TRBD1. This CDR3 is 14 amino acids long. Germline CDR1 MNHNY, CDR2 SVGAGI (reference sequence). V lost 4 bases, J lost 5 bases, and 4 bases stayed unmatched. The CDR3 region has the DNA TGTGCCAGCAGTTTCCCAGGGGGCCACAATGAGCAGTTCTTC. Amino acid sequence: CASSFPGGHNEQFF.

The rearrangement joins TRBV30 to TRBJ2-7; D is perhaps TRBD1 (6 bases). The CDR3 contains 14 residues. V shed 5 bases and J shed 4 bases, with 18 bases lying between them. Germline V gives CDR1 GTSNPN, CDR2 SVGIG (reference sequence). The CDR3: CAWESTGKGYEQYF. The CDR3 DNA follows: TGTGCCTGGGAGTCCACAGGGAAGGGTTACGAGCAGTACTTC. The full variable domain, completed using reference TRBV30 and TRBJ2-7, is SQTIHQWPATLVQPVGSPLSLECTVEGTSNPNLYWYRQAAGRGLQLLFYSVGIGQISSEVPQNLSASRPQDRQFILSSKKLLLSDSGFYLCAWESTGKGYEQYFGPGTRLTVT.

This clone appeared once. V and J are TRBV28 and TRBJ2-1; D may correspond to TRBD1 or TRBD2 (5 bases each). The V end was cut by 9 bases, the J end by 5 bases, with 17 bases between. Germline CDR1 is MDHEN and CDR2 is SYDVKM. The CDR3 covers 14 residues. The CDR3 DNA is TGTGCCAGTTCCCGCATGGGGGATCACAATGAGCAGTTCTTC. Encoded protein: CASSRMGDHNEQFF.

This clone has a single count. The gene calls are TRBV2 and TRBJ2-3; either TRBD1 or TRBD2 may fit D (6 bases each). Germline V gives CDR1 SNHLY, CDR2 FYNNEI. The CDR3 loop spans 14 amino acids. Trimming removed 8 bases at V and 2 bases at J, with 14 bases between. The CDR3 DNA reads as TGTGCCAGCGCGAGGGGGACTCTCACAGATACGCAGTATTTT. Translation: CASARGTLTDTQYF. The full variable domain, in which reference TRBV2 and TRBJ2-3 provide the parts outside the CDR3, is EPEVTQTPSHQVTQMGQEVILRCVPISNHLYFYWYRQILGQKVEFLVSFYNNEISEKSEIFDDQFSVERPDGSNFTLKIRSTKLEDSAMYFCASARGTLTDTQYFGPGTRLTVL.

The rearrangement joins TRBV18 to TRBJ2-1; 8 nucleotides agree with TRBD1. V gave up 6 bases and J gave up 9 bases; unmatched junction bases: 10. CDR1 and CDR2 (germline): KGHSH, LQKENI. The CDR3 is 14 residues long. Here the CDR3 reads CASSLGQGPTEQFF. CDR3 DNA: TGTGCCAGCTCCTTAGGACAGGGCCCTACTGAGCAGTTCTTC.

This clone appeared a few times. The chain couples TRBV2 to TRBJ2-7; 8 bases are a match to TRBD2. The CDR3 contains 14 residues. V was clipped by 10 bases and J by 2 bases; unmatched bases: 10. In germline, CDR1 is SNHLY, CDR2 FYNNEI. In nucleotides, the CDR3 is TGTGCCACGGAGGTCGGTAGCGGGACCTACGAGCAGTACTTC. Translated, it gives CATEVGSGTYEQYF.

The V call is TRBV19, the J call TRBJ2-1, with D perhaps TRBD1 or TRBD2 (5 bases each). The CDR3 runs 13 residues. The germline V gene has CDR1 LNHDA and CDR2 SQIVND (reference sequence). Trimming shortened V by 7 bases and J by 5 bases, and 12 bases separated the two germline ends. CDR3 residues: CASNLGTNNEQFF. The DNA for the CDR3 is TGTGCCAGTAACCTCGGGACGAACAATGAGCAGTTCTTC. Filled out from reference TRBV19 and TRBJ2-1, the complete variable domain reads DGGITQSPKYLFRKEGQNVTLSCEQNLNHDAMYWYRQDPGQGLRLIYYSQIVNDFQKGDIAEGYSVSREKKESFPLTVTSAQKNPTAFYLCASNLGTNNEQFFGPGTRLTVL.

As DNA, the CDR3 is TGTGCCATCCAGGCGCCCTACGAGCAGTACTTC. It translates to CAIQAPYEQYF. The V gene is TRBV28, the J gene TRBJ2-7; D gene uncertain. The germline V gene has CDR1 MDHEN and CDR2 SYDVKM. The CDR3 consists of 11 residues. The V end lost 10 bases, the J end lost 2 bases, and 9 bases lay between the germline ends.

This chain joins TRBV2 and TRBJ2-7; D is undetermined. Germline V gene sequence: CDR1 SNHLY, CDR2 FYNNEI. The V end lost 4 bases, the J end lost 2 bases, and 9 bases lay between the germline ends. The CDR3 runs 13 residues. The chain's CDR3 is CASSVISPYEQYF. Here the CDR3 DNA reads TGTGCCAGCAGTGTTATCAGTCCCTACGAGCAGTACTTC.